The 28 T cell receptor beta chains presented below share a single source sample, sequenced in a study of shared clonotypes between healthy human individuals (TCRdb year 2020). Receptors were amplified or captured by the immunoSEQ multiplex PCR assay. TCRdb took this table from immuneACCESS and kept in-frame rearrangements with V and J called. Such tables lack part of the clones; where checked against another copy, unresolved V genes explain under half of the gap, and the rest is unexplained. This sample comprises fewer than 1.4 million clones, around 82% of them detected only once. Of the sample, around 0.6% is held by the ten largest clones. Sequencing was carried out using memory CD4+ T cells from PBMCs. The cell subset or site label for this specimen denotes: CD45RA-negative fraction. Source of these receptors: a man aged 18-30 years in good health. Some clones in this sample may be carry-over from other donors' samples.

The CDR3: CASSVLAGASYEQYF. Written as DNA, the CDR3 is TGTGCCAGCAGTGTGCTAGCGGGGGCTTCCTACGAGCAGTACTTC. The chain links TRBV28 to TRBJ2-7; TRBD2 aligns across 10 bases. J was trimmed by 1 base and V by 5 bases; bases with no gene match: 5. CDR3 size: 15 residues. The germline CDR1 and CDR2 sequences are MDHEN and SYDVKM.

This clone was counted at least ten times. V and J are TRBV18 and TRBJ2-1, with D perhaps matching TRBD2 (8 bases). Germline V CDR1 and CDR2: KGHSH, LQKENI. CDR3 length: 16 amino acids. V lost 0 bases to trimming and J lost 9 bases, with 18 bases between them. The CDR3 bases are TGTGCCAGCTCACCACCGTCCAGCGGGAGACAGGGTGAGCAGTTCTTC. It specifies CASSPPSSGRQGEQFF.

With regard to this clone: The same CDR3 is also encoded by other DNA sequences in this sample. The CDR3 sequence: CASSLGGNEQFF. In nucleotides, the CDR3 is TGCGCCAGCAGCTTGGGGGGAAATGAGCAGTTCTTC. V usage is TRBV5-1 and J usage is TRBJ2-1; D is uncertain. V lost 0 bases, J lost 7 bases, and 5 bases lay in between. Per the germline V gene, CDR1 is SGHRS and CDR2 is YFSETQ. The CDR3 totals 12 residues.

The chain combines TRBV27 with TRBJ1-1; TRBD1 matches 10 bases. Losses at the gene ends were 4 bases for V and 2 bases for J; bases not matched to a gene: 4. The CDR3 covers 15 residues. CDR1 is MNHEY and CDR2 is SMNVEV in the germline V gene (reference sequence). The CDR3 sequence is CASSSDRGSNTEAFF. CDR3 DNA sequence: TGTGCCAGCAGTTCGGACAGGGGGTCTAACACTGAAGCTTTCTTT.

The V call is TRBV7-9, the J call TRBJ2-7, with D possibly called TRBD1 or TRBD2 (7 bases each). This CDR3 has 16 amino acids. Trimming cost V 7 bases and J 0 bases, with 19 bases left between them. Per germline, CDR1 SEHNR and CDR2 FQNEAQ (reference sequence). Here the CDR3 reads CASTPGGAGPSYEQYF. CDR3 nucleotide sequence: TGTGCCAGCACCCCAGGGGGGGCGGGGCCCTCCTACGAGCAGTACTTC.

As to this clone: It may be a read error: a sequence one base away is much more abundant. Other DNA variants within this sample encode the same CDR3. This chain uses TRBV30 with TRBJ2-2; a weak D match, TRBD1 (6 bases). From germline, CDR1 is GTSNPN and CDR2 SVGIG (reference sequence). There are 12 residues in the CDR3. The CDR3 region has the DNA TGTGCCTGGTCGTGGGACACCGGGGAGCTGTTCTTT. It translates to CAWSWDTGELFF.

In its sample, this clone was seen a few times. J is TRBJ2-7 and V is TRBV6-1; no definite D call. The CDR3 has 14 amino acids. Trimming took 1 base from V and 2 from J, leaving 9 bases between them. Germline CDR1 and CDR2: MNHNS and SASEGT. DNA for the CDR3: TGTGCCAGCAGTGAAGGTGGCAGCACCTACGAGCAGTACTTC. It specifies CASSEGGSTYEQYF.

Notes on this clone: This same CDR3 is encoded by further DNA sequences in the sample. The gene calls are TRBV28 and TRBJ2-1, with TRBD2 as a possible D gene (6 bases). Germline CDR1 and CDR2: MDHEN and SYDVKM. This CDR3 is 15 amino acids long. The V gene lost 5 bases and the J gene lost 0 bases, with 11 bases spanning the gap. The CDR3 sequence is CASSPGGSSYNEQFF. The CDR3 DNA is TGTGCCAGCAGTCCCGGAGGGAGCTCCTACAATGAGCAGTTCTTC.

The chain is built from TRBV6-1 and TRBJ1-4; possible D gene TRBD1, 6 bases. V was pared by 8 bases and J by 5 bases, with 15 bases between. This CDR3 spans 14 amino acids. Germline V gives CDR1 MNHNS, CDR2 SASEGT. The CDR3 nucleotides read TGTGCCAGCGACTCCGGACAGTCGAATGAAAAACTGTTTTTT. Its translation: CASDSGQSNEKLFF.

V is TRBV4-2 and J is TRBJ2-3; 8 bases match TRBD2. V was pared by 2 bases and J by 2 bases, with 12 bases of the junction left unmatched. The CDR3 runs to 18 residues. The germline CDR1 and CDR2 sequences are LGHNA and YNFKEQ. The CDR3 reads CASSQKGGTRKTTDTQYF. In nucleotides, the CDR3 is TGTGCCAGCAGCCAAAAGGGGGGGACTAGGAAAACCACAGATACGCAGTATTTT.

About this clone itself: The sample contains more than one DNA sequence encoding this CDR3. DNA of the CDR3: TGTGCCAGCAGTTTAAGTTCGGGCGGCTACACCTTC. It specifies CASSLSSGGYTF. The chain has TRBV28 and TRBJ1-2; D remains unclear. The V gene lost 2 bases and the J gene lost 8 bases, with 9 bases spanning the gap. The CDR3 totals 12 residues. From germline, CDR1 is MDHEN and CDR2 SYDVKM.

The V gene is TRBV7-2, the J gene TRBJ2-7, with D tentatively TRBD2 (5 bases). In germline, CDR1 is SGHTA, CDR2 FQGNSA. This CDR3 contains 15 residues. The ends were cut back, 6 bases at V and 4 bases at J, with 19 bases in the middle. CDR3 in DNA: TGTGCCAGCAGTTTCCAGACTCACTCGGGGTACGAGCAGTACTTC. It encodes CASSFQTHSGYEQYF.

V usage is TRBV5-8 and J usage is TRBJ2-7, with 7 bases aligning to TRBD2. This CDR3 spans 12 amino acids. J was trimmed by 6 bases and V by 0 bases; bases with no gene match: 0. Germline CDR1 SGHTS, CDR2 YDEGEE. CDR3 coding DNA: TGTGCCAGCAGCTTGGCGGGAGGCGAGCAGTACTTC. Its protein is CASSLAGGEQYF.

The chain recombines TRBV27 with TRBJ1-3; D perhaps matches TRBD1 (5 bases). V was shortened by 3 bases and J by 0 bases, with 9 bases between the two germline ends. The CDR3 runs to 15 residues. Germline V gives CDR1 MNHEY, CDR2 SMNVEV (reference sequence). CDR3 protein: CASSFGAASGNTIYF. The CDR3 coding sequence is TGTGCCAGCAGTTTTGGGGCGGCCTCTGGAAACACCATATATTTT.

The CDR3 is CASSVASIGSNTGELFF. CDR3 coding DNA: TGTGCCAGCAGCGTAGCTTCCATAGGATCAAACACCGGGGAGCTGTTTTTT. The gene calls are TRBV9 and TRBJ2-2; D gene unclear. The V end lost 0 bases, the J end lost 2 bases, and 14 bases lay between the germline ends. The CDR3 has 17 amino acids. Per the germline V gene, CDR1 is SGDLS and CDR2 is YYNGEE.

The table lists this clone with a count of one. The genes are TRBV18 and TRBJ1-2, with no clear D. Germline CDR1 KGHSH, CDR2 LQKENI. Trimming removed 6 bases from V and 4 bases from J, with 12 bases in between. The CDR3 loop spans 13 amino acids. The DNA for the CDR3 is TGTGCCAGCTCCCAGGACGGACTCTATGGCTACACCTTC. It is translated as CASSQDGLYGYTF.

The V gene is TRBV6-6, the J gene TRBJ1-1, with D maybe TRBD1 (6 bases). This CDR3 contains 13 residues. Per germline, CDR1 MNHNY and CDR2 SVGAGI (reference sequence). Trimming took 4 bases from V and 8 from J, leaving 14 bases between them. CDR3 amino acids: CASSFQGSGEAFF. CDR3 DNA: TGTGCCAGCAGTTTCCAGGGGTCGGGGGAAGCTTTCTTT.

The chain links TRBV30 to TRBJ1-1; D not resolved. Trimming pared 3 bases from V and 4 bases from J, leaving 18 bases between. The CDR3 sequence is 15 residues long. The germline CDR1 and CDR2 sequences are GTSNPN and SVGIG (reference sequence). The CDR3 spells CAWRARWHQFTEAFF. The CDR3 bases are TGTGCCTGGAGGGCCCGATGGCACCAGTTCACTGAAGCTTTCTTT.

The J gene is TRBJ2-1, the V gene TRBV10-3, with a tentative D call TRBD2 (5 bases). The V end was cut by 6 bases, the J end by 0 bases, with 18 bases between. This CDR3 is 17 amino acids long. Germline CDR1 ENHRY, CDR2 SYGVKD. The CDR3 loop reads CAISSRVSDRSYNEQFF. The CDR3 nucleotides read TGTGCCATCAGCTCCCGGGTTAGCGATCGCTCCTACAATGAGCAGTTCTTC.

The chain couples TRBV5-6 to TRBJ1-1, with 8 bases identical to TRBD1. The CDR3 runs 15 residues. Germline V CDR1 and CDR2: SGHDT, YYEEEE. With V trimmed by 0 bases and J by 8 bases, 9 bases remained unmatched. As DNA, the CDR3 is TGTGCCAGCAGCTTGGTTAGGGACAGGCCCCCAGAAGCTTTCTTT. Translating gives CASSLVRDRPPEAFF.

This chain connects TRBV7-2 to TRBJ2-7; tentative D call: TRBD2 (6 bases). The CDR3 length is 15 residues. CDR1 SGHTA and CDR2 FQGNSA come from the germline V gene. The ends were cut back, 1 base at V and 4 bases at J, with 14 bases in the middle. In nucleotides, the CDR3 is TGTGCCAGCAGCTTAGGGGCCGGCGGGGAGTACGAGCAGTACTTC. Its translation: CASSLGAGGEYEQYF. The full variable domain, its missing parts supplied by reference TRBV7-2 and TRBJ2-7, is GAGVSQSPSNKVTEKGKDVELRCDPISGHTALYWYRQSLGQGLEFLIYFQGNSAPDKSGLPSDRFSAERTGGSVSTLTIQRTQQEDSAVYLCASSLGAGGEYEQYFGPGTRLTVT.

The chain joins TRBV7-2 to TRBJ2-3; D perhaps matches TRBD1 (6 bases). The V gene's germline CDR1 is SGHTA and CDR2 FQGNSA. This CDR3 spans 14 amino acids. Trimming took off 5 bases at V and 0 bases at J, with 9 bases between the two ends. CDR3 residues: CASSKDRSTDTQYF. CDR3 nucleotide sequence: TGTGCCAGCAGCAAGGACAGAAGCACAGATACGCAGTATTTT.

Note on this clone: The identical CDR3 is also encoded by other nucleotide sequences in the sample. V and J are TRBV5-4 and TRBJ2-3, with D perhaps assigned TRBD1 or TRBD2 (5 bases each). CDR1 and CDR2 (germline): SGHNT, YYREEE (reference sequence). Trimming cost V 0 bases and J 6 bases, with 8 bases left between them. This CDR3 has 13 residues. The CDR3 nucleotides are TGTGCCAGCAGCTTGGCGGGGACGGATACGCAGTATTTT. It is translated as CASSLAGTDTQYF.

The chain recombines TRBV18 with TRBJ1-2; 8 positions agree with TRBD1. The ends lost 5 bases at V and 3 bases at J; junction bases unmatched: 2. The length of the CDR3 is 13 residues. In germline, CDR1 is KGHSH, CDR2 LQKENI. DNA of the CDR3: TGTGCCAGCTCATCGGGACAGGACTATGGCTACACCTTC. This encodes CASSSGQDYGYTF.

The chain is built from TRBV5-1 and TRBJ2-1, with D possibly TRBD2 on 5 matching bases. Trimming cost V 0 bases and J 2 bases, with 9 bases left between them. Germline CDR1 and CDR2: SGHRS and YFSETQ. The CDR3 has 15 amino acids. The CDR3 is CASSLASLAYNEQFF. The CDR3 region has the DNA TGCGCCAGCAGCTTGGCTAGCCTGGCCTACAATGAGCAGTTCTTC.

This clone came up a few times. The V call is TRBV20-1, the J call TRBJ1-2; unclear D gene. Trimming took off 4 bases at V and 6 bases at J, with 6 bases between the two ends. CDR1 DFQATT and CDR2 SNEGSKA come from the germline V gene (reference sequence). The CDR3 loop spans 10 amino acids. DNA for the CDR3: TGCAGTGCTAATGAGGATGGCTACACCTTC. Protein sequence: CSANEDGYTF.

This clone was seen more than once but under ten times. This chain links TRBV7-3 with TRBJ2-1, with TRBD2 matching 11 bases. Trimming at V came to 5 bases and at J to 0 bases, leaving 9 bases not matched to a gene. This CDR3 has 18 amino acids. In germline, CDR1 is SGHTA, CDR2 FQGTGA. CDR3 sequence: CASSPSASGRTSYNEQFF. The CDR3 DNA reads as TGTGCCAGCAGCCCCTCCGCTAGCGGGAGGACCTCCTACAATGAGCAGTTCTTC.

The rearrangement joins TRBV28 to TRBJ1-5; weak D call: TRBD1 (5 bases). V was pared by 2 bases and J by 3 bases, with 14 bases between. The V gene's germline CDR1 is MDHEN and CDR2 SYDVKM. The CDR3 spans 16 residues. The CDR3 nucleotides read TGTGCCAGCAGTTTAGTAAGGGACGGTAACAATCAGCCCCAGCATTTT. Its protein product is CASSLVRDGNNQPQHF. Full variable domain (rest looked up from reference TRBV28 and TRBJ1-5): DVKVTQSSRYLVKRTGEKVFLECVQDMDHENMFWYRQDPGLGLRLIYFSYDVKMKEKGDIPEGYSVSREKKERFSLILESASTNQTSMYLCASSLVRDGNNQPQHFGDGTRLSIL.